Presented here are 13 T cell receptor beta chains from one specimen sequenced in a study of PD-L1 blockade in urothelial cancer. The time point: pretreatment peripheral blood. The repertoire was sequenced with immunoSEQ multiplex PCR; TCRdb's copy has only in-frame clones and lacks some. The sample carries 58,000 or so clones, approximately 81% recorded once. The material was PBMCs, obtained around atezolizumab (anti-PD-L1) treatment. The receptors come from a man aged 65 to 85 with urothelial cancer.

V and J are TRBV6-4 and TRBJ2-2; 7 bases agree with TRBD1. The CDR3 consists of 14 residues. Trimming took 5 bases from V and 3 from J; bases not matched to a gene: 3. Germline loops: CDR1 MRHNA, CDR2 SNTAGT. CDR3 loop: CASSSDRDTGELFF. The CDR3 DNA follows: TGTGCCAGCAGTTCCGACAGGGACACCGGGGAGCTGTTTTTT.

The V gene is TRBV27, the J gene TRBJ2-7, with D tentatively TRBD2 (6 bases). Germline V gives CDR1 MNHEY, CDR2 SMNVEV (reference sequence). V lost 2 bases to trimming and J lost 6 bases, with 11 bases between them. The CDR3 is 13 residues long. CDR3 sequence reads: CASSLMGAGEQYF. CDR3 DNA sequence: TGTGCCAGCAGTTTAATGGGAGCGGGCGAGCAGTACTTC.

The J gene is TRBJ1-1, the V gene TRBV7-6, with 9 bases fitting TRBD1. Trimming at V came to 4 bases and at J to 3 bases, leaving 3 bases not matched to a gene. The CDR3 runs 14 residues. The germline V gene has CDR1 SGHVS and CDR2 FNYEAQ. For the CDR3, the DNA is TGTGCCAGCAGCTCGACAGGGGGACACACTGAAGCTTTCTTT. Its translation: CASSSTGGHTEAFF.

The chain has TRBV11-2 and TRBJ1-1; no clear D gene. Between the trimmed V and J ends, which lost 3 bases and 4 bases, there was a span of 9 bases. The germline V gene has CDR1 SGHAT and CDR2 FQNNGV. This CDR3 has 13 amino acids. DNA of the CDR3: TGTGCCAGCAGCTTTGAGGAAAGCACTGAAGCTTTCTTT. Protein: CASSFEESTEAFF. Variable domain in full (rest from reference TRBV11-2 and TRBJ1-1): EAGVAQSPRYKIIEKRQSVAFWCNPISGHATLYWYQQILGQGPKLLIQFQNNGVVDDSQLPKDRFSAERLKGVDSTLKIQPAKLEDSAVYLCASSFEESTEAFFGQGTRLTVV.

V gene TRBV11-3 combines with J gene TRBJ2-2; 10 bases are a match to TRBD1. V trimming: 5 bases; J trimming: 0 bases; junction bases outside the gene matches: 3. CDR1 SGHNT and CDR2 YENEEA come from the germline V gene. The CDR3 totals 16 residues. The CDR3 loop reads CASSPGQGANTGELFF. In nucleotides, the CDR3 is TGTGCCAGCAGCCCCGGACAGGGGGCGAACACCGGGGAGCTGTTTTTT.

The chain uses TRBV15 and TRBJ1-5; no definite D call. The CDR3 loop spans 15 amino acids. In germline, CDR1 is LNHNV, CDR2 YYDKDF (reference sequence). Trimming shortened V by 2 bases and J by 2 bases, and 10 bases separated the two germline ends. The CDR3 DNA reads TGTGCCACCAGCAGACTTTCCGGGGGCAATCAGCCCCAGCATTTT. Translating gives CATSRLSGGNQPQHF.

The genes are TRBV5-6 and TRBJ2-6; perhaps TRBD1 as D (6 bases). V was pared by 4 bases and J by 0 bases, with 14 bases between. The CDR3 contains 17 residues. Germline lookup yields CDR1 SGHDT and CDR2 YYEEEE. CDR3 bases: TGTGCCAGCAGCCCGCTAGGCAGGGGCTCTGGGGCCAACGTCCTGACTTTC. This sequence encodes CASSPLGRGSGANVLTF. Based on the CDR3 plus reference TRBV5-6 and TRBJ2-6, the full variable domain is DAGVTQSPTHLIKTRGQQVTLRCSPKSGHDTVSWYQQALGQGPQFIFQYYEEEERQRGNFPDRFSGHQFPNYSSELNVNALLLGDSALYLCASSPLGRGSGANVLTFGAGSRLTVL.

This sequence joins TRBV9 and TRBJ2-7; TRBD2 is a possible D gene (5 bases). V lost 4 bases to trimming and J lost 4 bases, with 18 bases between them. This CDR3 is 15 amino acids long. Germline assignment: CDR1 SGDLS and CDR2 YYNGEE. The CDR3 loop is CASSRNQLAGYEQYF. The CDR3 coding sequence is TGTGCCAGCAGCAGGAATCAGCTAGCAGGATACGAGCAGTACTTC. The whole variable domain, remainder taken from reference TRBV9 and TRBJ2-7, is DSGVTQTPKHLITATGQRVTLRCSPRSGDLSVYWYQQSLDQGLQFLIQYYNGEERAKGNILERFSAQQFPDLHSELNLSSLELGDSALYFCASSRNQLAGYEQYFGPGTRLTVT.

This rearrangement joins TRBV2 to TRBJ2-1, with 8 bases lining up with TRBD2. The CDR3 runs 15 residues. Trimming took 3 bases from V and 6 from J; bases not matched to a gene: 7. Germline CDR1 is SNHLY and CDR2 is FYNNEI. The CDR3 bases are TGTGCCAGCAGTGATCCGGGACTAGTCATCAATGAGCAGTTCTTC. Protein: CASSDPGLVINEQFF.

The J gene is TRBJ1-1, the V gene TRBV16, with D unclear. Trimming pared 4 bases from V and 3 bases from J, leaving 9 bases between. Germline values: CDR1 KGHSY, CDR2 FQNENV. The CDR3 is 13 amino acids. DNA for the CDR3: TGTGCCAGCAGCCCCCTGAGGGACACTGAAGCTTTCTTT. Protein product: CASSPLRDTEAFF.

In DNA form, the CDR3 reads TGTGCCAGCAGTGCGGGACAACCGTCCACTGAAGCTTTCTTT. Translating it yields CASSAGQPSTEAFF. The chain combines TRBV6-1 with TRBJ1-1; tentative D call: TRBD1 (6 bases). This CDR3 has 14 amino acids. V lost 4 bases and J 4 bases, leaving 13 bases between the germline ends. CDR1 is MNHNS, CDR2 SASEGT, per germline.

This clone was found once. The chain has TRBV27 and TRBJ2-3; 8 bases map to TRBD2. CDR3 length: 19 residues. V trimming: 3 bases; J trimming: 2 bases; junction bases outside the gene matches: 16. Germline CDR1 reads MNHEY; CDR2 reads SMNVEV (reference sequence). The CDR3 sequence: CASSLRGSGREGPTDTQYF. The CDR3 DNA reads TGTGCCAGCAGTTTGAGGGGAAGCGGGAGAGAAGGCCCCACAGATACGCAGTATTTT.

The chain links TRBV27 to TRBJ1-1; possible D gene TRBD1, 6 bases. Germline V gives CDR1 MNHEY, CDR2 SMNVEV (reference sequence). Trimming removed 4 bases from V and 7 bases from J, with 16 bases in between. The CDR3 totals 14 residues. CDR3 nucleotides: TGTGCCAGCAGTTCACATGCGGGGGGGCGTGAAGCTTTCTTT. Protein sequence: CASSSHAGGREAFF.